This T cell receptor beta chain was documented in a study of cytomegalovirus exposure and HLA in healthy donors. Study-wide findings and caveats: Segments of the TCR beta V type were, in most cases, productive about 90% or about 30% of the time in an earlier analysis.

Germline V gene sequence: CDR1 SGHTA, CDR2 FQGNSA. Trimming removed 2 bases at V and 2 bases at J, with 14 bases between. This CDR3 contains 16 residues. Notes on this clone: Antigen unknown.

13 Jbeta primers and 60 Vbeta primers were used for the PCR. The assay was immunoSEQ multiplex PCR, and TCRdb's table has in-frame clones only and misses some. The sample has tens of thousands of clones, 75% to 85% seen once. Material: PBMCs. J is TRBJ2-3 and V is TRBV7-2; tentatively, D is TRBD1 (5 bases). The clonotype was recovered from a female donor in good health and CMV-seronegative. The DNA of the CDR3 is TGTGCCAGCAGCTTACTAGGGGCGGCTATCACAGATACGCAGTATTTT. It codes for CASSLLGAAITDTQYF.